The present entry profiles one TCR beta chain with its context. The study recruited people aged about 18 to 95 years across around 24 US areas. The data stem from a study of blood T cell repertoires in COVID-19. Study background: Donors in the United States, Italy and Spain gave samples during acute or convalescent COVID-19.

The germline V gene has CDR1 MGHRA and CDR2 YSYEKL. This CDR3 spans 16 amino acids. Unmatched junction bases numbered 2, after V lost 0 bases and J lost 5 bases. As processed by the authors: Estimated nucleated cell counts came from reference gene primer amplification. Some clones are missing from TCRdb's copy, which holds only in-frame ones; the method was immunoSEQ multiplex PCR. V, J and clone size were drawn from that table, and D and trimming were deduced from the DNA. The sample shows just over 300,000 clones, 70% to 90% of them seen only once. This sequence originates from a woman between 40 and 55 years old who had recovered from COVID-19. The chain joins TRBV4-1 to TRBJ2-2; TRBD2 aligns across 11 bases. What was sequenced was PBMCs or T cells enriched from blood (not recorded which). This chain's CDR3 is CASSQEIAGGTGELFF. In nucleotides, the CDR3 is TGCGCCAGCAGCCAAGAGATAGCGGGGGGGACCGGGGAGCTGTTTTTT.